This T cell receptor beta chain was sequenced for a study of cytomegalovirus exposure and HLA in healthy donors. Points from the study as a whole: Data from an earlier analysis indicated that most TCR beta V segments were productive either about 90% or about 30% of the time. According to the study, roughly 160 TCR beta chains were cytomegalovirus-associated.

13 Jbeta primers and 60 Vbeta primers were used for the PCR. Using immunoSEQ multiplex PCR, the repertoire was profiled, and TCRdb retains in-frame clones only, with some absent. This sample yields roughly 88,000 clones, of which 70% to 85% are seen a single time; around 5.3% belongs to the top ten. The CDR3 has 15 residues. V was pared by 5 bases and J by 10 bases, with 13 bases of the junction left unmatched. The germline gives CDR1 MDHEN, CDR2 SYDVKM. Points on this clone: The antigen is not known.

This rearrangement joins TRBV28 to TRBJ1-4; 7 nucleotides match TRBD1. The specimen was PBMCs. The receptor's source is a man aged 25-45 years in good health and CMV-seropositive. CDR3 residues: CASSHGDRDFGKLFF. CDR3 nucleotides: TGTGCCAGCAGTCACGGAGACAGGGATTTTGGAAAACTGTTTTTT.